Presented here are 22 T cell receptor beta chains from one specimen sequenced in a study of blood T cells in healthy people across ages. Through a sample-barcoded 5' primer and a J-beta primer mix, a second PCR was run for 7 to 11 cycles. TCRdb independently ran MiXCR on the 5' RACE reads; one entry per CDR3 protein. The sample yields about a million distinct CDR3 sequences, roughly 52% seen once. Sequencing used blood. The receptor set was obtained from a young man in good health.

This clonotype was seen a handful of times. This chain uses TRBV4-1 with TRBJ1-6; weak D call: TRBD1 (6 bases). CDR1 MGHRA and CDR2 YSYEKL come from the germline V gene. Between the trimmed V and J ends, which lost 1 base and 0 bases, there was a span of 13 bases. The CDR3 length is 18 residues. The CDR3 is CASSQGGQGSSYNSPLHF. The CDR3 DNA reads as TGCGCCAGCAGCCAAGGGGGCCAGGGGAGCTCCTATAATTCACCCCTCCACTTT.

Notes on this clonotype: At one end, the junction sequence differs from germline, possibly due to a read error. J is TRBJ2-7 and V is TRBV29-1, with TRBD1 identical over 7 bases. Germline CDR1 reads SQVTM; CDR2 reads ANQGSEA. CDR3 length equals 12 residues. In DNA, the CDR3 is TGCAGCGTTCCGGGACAGTCATACGGGCAGTACTTC. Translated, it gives CSVPGQSYGQYF.

The CDR3 spells CATSDPNSEQFF. The CDR3 nucleotides read TGTGCCACCAGTGACCCCAATAGTGAGCAGTTCTTC. This chain links TRBV24-1 with TRBJ2-1; D is uncertain. The CDR3 sequence is 12 residues long. The V end was cut by 4 bases, the J end by 9 bases, with 9 bases between. The germline CDR1 and CDR2 sequences are KGHDR and SFDVKD.

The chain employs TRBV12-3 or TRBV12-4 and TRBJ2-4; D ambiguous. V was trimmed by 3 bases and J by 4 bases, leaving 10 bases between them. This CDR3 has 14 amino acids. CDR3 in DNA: TGTGCCAGCAGTTTTTTCGGCCGGAAAAACATTCAGTACTTC. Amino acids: CASSFFGRKNIQYF.

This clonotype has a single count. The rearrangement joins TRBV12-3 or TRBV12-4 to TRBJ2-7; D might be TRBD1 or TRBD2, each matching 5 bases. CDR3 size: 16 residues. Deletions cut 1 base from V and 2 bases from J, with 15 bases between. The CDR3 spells CASSLGGQARAYEQYF. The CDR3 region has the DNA TGTGCCAGCAGTTTAGGGGGCCAAGCGAGGGCCTACGAGCAGTACTTC.

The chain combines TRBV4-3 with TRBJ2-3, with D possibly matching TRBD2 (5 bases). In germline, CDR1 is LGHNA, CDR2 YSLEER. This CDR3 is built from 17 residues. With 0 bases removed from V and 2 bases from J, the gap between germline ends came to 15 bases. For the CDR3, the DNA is TGCGCCAGCAGCCAAGATTGGCTAGCCCAACTCACAGATACGCAGTATTTT. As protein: CASSQDWLAQLTDTQYF.

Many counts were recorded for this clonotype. The CDR3 bases are TGCGCCAGCAGCCCCGGACAGGACTCAGAGACCCAGTACTTC. Translated: CASSPGQDSETQYF. The chain links TRBV10-2 to TRBJ2-5, with 7 bases fitting TRBD1. Germline V CDR1 and CDR2: WSHSY, SAAADI. The CDR3 contains 14 residues. The V and J ends lost 6 bases and 4 bases, in that order; junction bases with no gene match: 8.

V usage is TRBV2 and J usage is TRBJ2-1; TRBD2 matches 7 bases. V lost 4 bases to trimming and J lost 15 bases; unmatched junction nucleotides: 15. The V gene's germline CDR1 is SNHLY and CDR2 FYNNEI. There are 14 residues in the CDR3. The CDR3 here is CASSVIIAGGIWFF. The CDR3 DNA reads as TGTGCCAGCAGTGTTATTATCGCCGGGGGGATTTGGTTCTTC. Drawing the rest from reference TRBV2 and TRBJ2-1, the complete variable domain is EPEVTQTPSHQVTQMGQEVILRCVPISNHLYFYWYRQILGQKVEFLVSFYNNEISEKSEIFDDQFSVERPDGSNFTLKIRSTKLEDSAMYFCASSVIIAGGIWFFGPGTRLTVL.

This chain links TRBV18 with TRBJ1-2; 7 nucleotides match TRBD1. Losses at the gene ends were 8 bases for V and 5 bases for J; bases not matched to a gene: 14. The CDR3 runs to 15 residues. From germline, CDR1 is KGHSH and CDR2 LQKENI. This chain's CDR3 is CASLWKTGPEYGYTF. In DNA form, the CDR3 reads TGTGCCAGCCTATGGAAGACAGGGCCTGAGTATGGCTACACCTTC. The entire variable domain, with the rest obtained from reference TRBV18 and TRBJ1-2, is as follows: NAGVMQNPRHLVRRRGQEARLRCSPMKGHSHVYWYRQLPEEGLKFMVYLQKENIIDESGMPKERFSAEFPKEGPSILRIQQVVRGDSAAYFCASLWKTGPEYGYTFGSGTRLTVV.

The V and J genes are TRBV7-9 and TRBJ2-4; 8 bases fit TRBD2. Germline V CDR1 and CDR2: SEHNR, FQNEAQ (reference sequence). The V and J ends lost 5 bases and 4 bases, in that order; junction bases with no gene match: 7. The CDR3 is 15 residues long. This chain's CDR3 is CASSPSPSGKNIQYF. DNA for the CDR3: TGTGCCAGCAGCCCGTCGCCTAGCGGGAAAAACATTCAGTACTTC.

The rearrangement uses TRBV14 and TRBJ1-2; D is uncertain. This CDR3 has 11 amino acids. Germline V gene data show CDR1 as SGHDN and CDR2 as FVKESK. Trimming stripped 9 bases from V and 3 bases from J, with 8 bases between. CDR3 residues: CARAPDYGYTF. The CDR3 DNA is TGTGCCAGAGCGCCGGACTATGGCTACACCTTC.

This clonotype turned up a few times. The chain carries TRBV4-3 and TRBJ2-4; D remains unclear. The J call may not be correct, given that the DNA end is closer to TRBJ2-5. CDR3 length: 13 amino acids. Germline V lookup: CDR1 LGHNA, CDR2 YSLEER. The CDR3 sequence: CASSQESEETQYF. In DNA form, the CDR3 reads TGCGCCAGCAGCCAAGAGAGTGAGGAGACCCAGTACTTC.

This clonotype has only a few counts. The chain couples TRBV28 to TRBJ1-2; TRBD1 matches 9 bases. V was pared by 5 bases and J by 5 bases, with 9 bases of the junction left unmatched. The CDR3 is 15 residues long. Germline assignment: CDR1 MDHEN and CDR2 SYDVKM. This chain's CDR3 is CASSPAGQGTYGYTF. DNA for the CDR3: TGTGCCAGCAGTCCCGCGGGACAGGGAACTTATGGCTACACCTTC.

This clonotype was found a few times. CDR3 DNA sequence: TGTGCCAGCTCACCAACCCAGCGGGGGGCCACAGATACGCAGTATTTT. Amino acids: CASSPTQRGATDTQYF. The chain has TRBV18 and TRBJ2-3; 9 bases match TRBD2. This CDR3 comprises 16 residues. Germline lookup yields CDR1 KGHSH and CDR2 LQKENI. The trim removed 2 bases at V and 2 bases at J, leaving 5 bases unmatched.

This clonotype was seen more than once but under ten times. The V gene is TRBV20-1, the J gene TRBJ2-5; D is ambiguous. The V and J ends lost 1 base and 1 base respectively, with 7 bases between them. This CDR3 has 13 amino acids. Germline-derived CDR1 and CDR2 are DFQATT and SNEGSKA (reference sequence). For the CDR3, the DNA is TGCAGTGCTAGAGTGGTGGCCCAAGAGACCCAGTACTTC. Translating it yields CSARVVAQETQYF.

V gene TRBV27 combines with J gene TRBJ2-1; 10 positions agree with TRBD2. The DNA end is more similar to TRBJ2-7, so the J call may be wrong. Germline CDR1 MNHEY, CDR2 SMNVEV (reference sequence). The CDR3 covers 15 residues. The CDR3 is CASSHGLADYNEQYF. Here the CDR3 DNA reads TGTGCCAGCAGTCACGGACTAGCGGACTACAATGAGCAGTACTTC.

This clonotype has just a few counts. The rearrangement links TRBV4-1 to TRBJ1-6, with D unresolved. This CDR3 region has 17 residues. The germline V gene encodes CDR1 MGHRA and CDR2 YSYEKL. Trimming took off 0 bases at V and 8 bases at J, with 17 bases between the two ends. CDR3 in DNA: TGCGCCAGCAGCCAAGAGGCGGTCCCATATATAGATTCACCCCTCCACTTT. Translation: CASSQEAVPYIDSPLHF.

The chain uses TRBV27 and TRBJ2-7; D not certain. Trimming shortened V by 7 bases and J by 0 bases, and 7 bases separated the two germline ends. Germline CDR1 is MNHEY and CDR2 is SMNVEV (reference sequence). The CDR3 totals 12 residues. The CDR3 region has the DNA TGTGCCAGCAAGAGAAACTCCTACGAGCAGTACTTC. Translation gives CASKRNSYEQYF.

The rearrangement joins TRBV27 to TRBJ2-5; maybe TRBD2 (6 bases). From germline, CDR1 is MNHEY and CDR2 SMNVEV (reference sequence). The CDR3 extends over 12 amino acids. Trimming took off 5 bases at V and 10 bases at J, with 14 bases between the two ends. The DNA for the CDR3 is TGTGCCAGCAGTACGGACGGGGGAATCCAGTACTTC. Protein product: CASSTDGGIQYF.

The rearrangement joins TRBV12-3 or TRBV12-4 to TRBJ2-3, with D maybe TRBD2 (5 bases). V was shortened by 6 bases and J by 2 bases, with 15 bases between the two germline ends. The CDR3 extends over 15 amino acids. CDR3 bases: TGTGCCAGCAGCGAGACGAGGGTGTTCACAGATACGCAGTATTTT. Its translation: CASSETRVFTDTQYF.

The CDR3 bases are TGTGCCAGTAGTACCACGGACGCCTATAATTCACCCCTCCACTTT. Translation: CASSTTDAYNSPLHF. J is TRBJ1-6 and V is TRBV19; D is ambiguous. Trimming shortened V by 4 bases and J by 2 bases, and 9 bases separated the two germline ends. Germline V lookup: CDR1 LNHDA, CDR2 SQIVND (reference sequence). The CDR3 extends over 15 amino acids.

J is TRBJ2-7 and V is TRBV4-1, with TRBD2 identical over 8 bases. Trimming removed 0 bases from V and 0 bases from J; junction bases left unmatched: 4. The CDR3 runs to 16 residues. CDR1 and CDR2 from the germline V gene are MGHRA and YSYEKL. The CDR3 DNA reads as TGCGCCAGCAGCCAAGAAGCGGGGGTTCCCTCCTACGAGCAGTACTTC. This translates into CASSQEAGVPSYEQYF.